A single sample gave rise to the 31 T cell receptor beta chains below, sequenced in a study of somatic mutations in cytotoxic T cells in rheumatoid arthritis (dated by TCRdb to 2015 to 2018). The method behind the library was the immunoSEQ multiplex PCR assay. TCRdb re-hosts the immuneACCESS table, in-frame sequences only. Its copies lack some clones; in the studies checked, an unresolved V gene accounts for under half of them, and the cause for the rest is not known. The sample table lists about 10,000 clones, 81% of them with a count of one. Together, the top ten hold around 20% of the sample. The sample was CD8+ T cells sorted from blood. The receptor source for this set is a woman between 50 and 59 years old in good health.

The chain is built from TRBV27 and TRBJ2-7; the D gene is possibly TRBD1 (6 bases). The CDR3 length is 13 residues. Per germline, CDR1 MNHEY and CDR2 SMNVEV (reference sequence). V was shortened by 5 bases and J by 5 bases, with 13 bases between the two germline ends. The CDR3 coding sequence is TGTGCCAGCAGTCCCCAGGGGTTCCACGAGCAGTACTTC. Amino acid sequence: CASSPQGFHEQYF.

V is TRBV5-1 and J is TRBJ2-1; 7 bases line up with TRBD1. Germline V CDR1 and CDR2: SGHRS, YFSETQ. V lost 2 bases to trimming and J lost 3 bases; unmatched junction nucleotides: 2. CDR3 length: 14 amino acids. The CDR3 protein is CASSFGDSYNEQFF. The CDR3 DNA reads TGCGCCAGCAGCTTCGGGGACAGCTACAATGAGCAGTTCTTC.

The chain employs TRBV5-1 and TRBJ2-2, with 8 bases that match TRBD1. J lost 3 bases, V lost 5 bases, and 3 bases had no gene match. Germline V lookup: CDR1 SGHRS, CDR2 YFSETQ. The CDR3 is 14 residues long. The CDR3 bases are TGCGCCAGCAGTCTGACAGGGGACACCGGGGAGCTGTTTTTT. Its translation is CASSLTGDTGELFF.

This sequence joins TRBV28 and TRBJ1-4, with a possible D match to TRBD1 (5 bases). The CDR3 length is 13 residues. Trimming took 9 bases from V and 8 from J, leaving 16 bases between them. CDR1 is MDHEN and CDR2 is SYDVKM in the germline V gene. The CDR3 nucleotides read TGTGCCAGTGATGACAGCCGGGGGGAAAAACTGTTTTTT. Amino acids: CASDDSRGEKLFF.

The J gene is TRBJ2-7, the V gene TRBV11-1; D is possibly TRBD1 (6 bases). This CDR3 has 15 residues. Germline CDR1 is SGHAT and CDR2 is FQDESV (reference sequence). With 4 bases removed from V and 1 base from J, the gap between germline ends came to 14 bases. CDR3 in DNA: TGTGCCAGCAGCTATTCCGGGACACCTTCCTACGAGCAGTACTTC. Its protein product is CASSYSGTPSYEQYF.

The V gene is TRBV5-1, the J gene TRBJ2-1; D may be TRBD1 (6 bases). With 4 bases removed from V and 10 bases from J, the gap between germline ends came to 18 bases. Germline assignment: CDR1 SGHRS and CDR2 YFSETQ. There are 14 residues in the CDR3. For the CDR3, the DNA is TGCGCCAGCAGCGGTAGCAGGGGAATCGGCGAGCAGTTCTTC. It translates to CASSGSRGIGEQFF.

The sample holds one count of this clone. This sequence joins TRBV25-1 and TRBJ2-1; 8 bases map to TRBD2. This CDR3 has 12 residues. CDR1 and CDR2 (germline): MGHDK, SYGVNS. The junction had 7 bases not matched to a gene; V was cut back by 11 bases and J by 7 bases. This CDR3 reads CASYGGGNEQFF. For the CDR3, the DNA is TGTGCCTCCTACGGGGGGGGTAATGAGCAGTTCTTC.

The chain employs TRBV6-1 and TRBJ1-2; the D gene is possibly TRBD1 (5 bases). From germline, CDR1 is MNHNS and CDR2 SASEGT. The CDR3 is made up of 14 amino acids. V dropped 1 base and J dropped 4 bases, with 10 bases sitting between them. The CDR3 DNA reads TGTGCCAGCAGTGAAGGAGGAGACAGCTATGGCTACACCTTC. It codes for CASSEGGDSYGYTF.

V usage is TRBV28 and J usage is TRBJ1-1; TRBD1 aligns across 8 bases. V was pared by 7 bases and J by 4 bases, with 5 bases of the junction left unmatched. The germline gives CDR1 MDHEN, CDR2 SYDVKM. CDR3 length equals 13 residues. The CDR3 loop is CASIHRGSTEAFF. Here the CDR3 DNA reads TGTGCCAGCATTCACAGGGGGTCCACTGAAGCTTTCTTT.

This clone has just a few counts. This chain connects TRBV9 to TRBJ1-1; maybe TRBD1 (6 bases). This CDR3 has 14 amino acids. Germline CDR1 is SGDLS and CDR2 is YYNGEE. The V and J ends lost 4 bases and 4 bases respectively, with 14 bases between them. CDR3 protein: CASSTSGAGTEAFF. The CDR3, as DNA: TGTGCCAGCAGCACTTCAGGGGCGGGCACTGAAGCTTTCTTT.

The chain couples TRBV27 to TRBJ2-7, with 8 positions matching TRBD1. The germline V gene encodes CDR1 MNHEY and CDR2 SMNVEV (reference sequence). J lost 7 bases, V lost 2 bases, and 10 bases had no gene match. The CDR3 extends over 15 amino acids. CDR3 sequence: CASSLGGTGPTEQYF. CDR3 in DNA: TGTGCCAGCAGTTTAGGGGGGACAGGACCCACGGAGCAGTACTTC.

The chain couples TRBV4-3 to TRBJ2-7; TRBD1 agrees at 8 bases. With 0 bases clipped from V and 2 bases from J, the junction kept 3 bases outside the gene matches. CDR1 LGHNA and CDR2 YSLEER come from the germline V gene. The CDR3 spans 15 residues. This CDR3 reads CASSQEEGQAYEQYF. The DNA of the CDR3 is TGCGCCAGCAGCCAAGAGGAGGGACAGGCCTACGAGCAGTACTTC.

CDR3 amino acids: CASSDLVDRGTEAFF. In DNA form, the CDR3 reads TGCGCCAGCAGCGACTTAGTGGACAGGGGCACTGAAGCTTTCTTT. The rearrangement uses TRBV4-3 and TRBJ1-1; TRBD1 matches 9 bases. Trimming took 5 bases from V and 4 from J; bases not matched to a gene: 8. The CDR3 runs 15 residues. Per the germline V gene, CDR1 is LGHNA and CDR2 is YSLEER.

The V call is TRBV15, the J call TRBJ2-1, with TRBD1 as a possible D gene (6 bases). V shed 4 bases and J shed 10 bases, with 11 bases lying between them. Germline CDR1 and CDR2: LNHNV and YYDKDF (reference sequence). This CDR3 contains 12 residues. The CDR3 here is CATSIDRSEQFF. CDR3 sequence (DNA): TGTGCCACCAGCATCGACAGGTCCGAGCAGTTCTTC.

This clone was seen once. V and J are TRBV4-3 and TRBJ2-4, with TRBD2 identical over 9 bases. The germline CDR1 and CDR2 sequences are LGHNA and YSLEER. The CDR3 has 15 amino acids. The junction had 11 bases not matched to a gene; V was cut back by 5 bases and J by 9 bases. The CDR3 DNA sequence: TGCGCCAGCAGCTCCATGGCGGGGGGGGACCCCATTCAGTACTTC. It encodes CASSSMAGGDPIQYF.

The CDR3 here is CASSDGVAGVFEQFF. DNA of the CDR3: TGTGCCAGCAGTGACGGAGTAGCGGGGGTTTTTGAGCAGTTCTTC. This sequence joins TRBV6-4 and TRBJ2-1, with 9 bases aligning to TRBD2. J was trimmed by 9 bases and V by 2 bases; bases with no gene match: 8. Per the germline V gene, CDR1 is MRHNA and CDR2 is SNTAGT. This CDR3 comprises 15 residues.

Turning to this clone: At one end, the junction sequence differs from germline, possibly due to a read error. The V and J genes are TRBV7-7 and TRBJ2-2, with TRBD2 matching 13 bases. Germline CDR1 reads SSHAT; CDR2 reads FNYEAQ (reference sequence). CDR3 length equals 17 residues. The CDR3 sequence is CASSLLAGGPRAGELFF. The CDR3 DNA reads as TGTGCTAGCAGCTTACTAGCGGGAGGGCCTCGGGCCGGGGAGCTGTTTTTT. Complete variable domain (other parts from reference TRBV7-7 and TRBJ2-2): GAGVSQSPRYKVTKRGQDVTLRCDPISSHATLYWYQQALGQGPEFLTYFNYEAQPDKSGLPSDRFSAERPEGSISTLTIQRTEQRDSAMYRCASSLLAGGPRAGELFFGEGSRLTVL.

V and J are TRBV9 and TRBJ1-1; 8 nucleotides agree with TRBD1. Germline values: CDR1 SGDLS, CDR2 YYNGEE. V shed 4 bases, J shed 0 bases, and the junction held 5 bases outside the gene matches. This CDR3 has 15 amino acids. The CDR3 sequence: CASSPRQGMNTEAFF. The CDR3 nucleotides are TGTGCCAGCAGCCCTCGACAGGGGATGAACACTGAAGCTTTCTTT. Filled out from reference TRBV9 and TRBJ1-1, the complete variable domain reads DSGVTQTPKHLITATGQRVTLRCSPRSGDLSVYWYQQSLDQGLQFLIQYYNGEERAKGNILERFSAQQFPDLHSELNLSSLELGDSALYFCASSPRQGMNTEAFFGQGTRLTVV.

V is TRBV5-4 and J is TRBJ2-1; 12 bases map to TRBD2. The J segment lost 9 bases and the V segment lost 2 bases, leaving 9 bases of the junction unmatched. The CDR3 spans 16 residues. CDR1 and CDR2 (germline): SGHNT, YYREEE (reference sequence). The CDR3 bases are TGTGCCAGCAGCTTCCTAGCGGGAGGGCGGTTGGGTGAGCAGTTCTTC. Translation: CASSFLAGGRLGEQFF.

This rearrangement joins TRBV9 to TRBJ1-1, with D unresolved. Germline loops: CDR1 SGDLS, CDR2 YYNGEE. The V and J ends lost 0 bases and 1 base respectively, with 7 bases between them. The CDR3 runs to 14 residues. Here the CDR3 reads CASSVGPPNTEAFF. The DNA of the CDR3 is TGTGCCAGCAGCGTAGGGCCTCCGAACACTGAAGCTTTCTTT. Together with reference TRBV9 and TRBJ1-1, the CDR3 gives the full variable domain: DSGVTQTPKHLITATGQRVTLRCSPRSGDLSVYWYQQSLDQGLQFLIQYYNGEERAKGNILERFSAQQFPDLHSELNLSSLELGDSALYFCASSVGPPNTEAFFGQGTRLTVV.

The V call is TRBV6-1, the J call TRBJ2-5; no clear D. Judging by the DNA end, TRBJ2-7 fits better; the J call may be wrong. The germline CDR1 and CDR2 sequences are MNHNS and SASEGT. The CDR3 contains 15 residues. CDR3 loop: CASSSQKPSSYEQYF. Written as DNA, the CDR3 is TGTGCCAGCAGCTCACAGAAACCCAGTTCCTACGAGCAGTACTTC.

The chain has TRBV27 and TRBJ2-1; D is unresolved. The germline V gene encodes CDR1 MNHEY and CDR2 SMNVEV (reference sequence). This CDR3 region has 12 residues. V was clipped by 5 bases and J by 10 bases, with 12 bases between them. CDR3 coding DNA: TGTGCCAGCAGTCCTAATTCGGAGGAGCAGTTCTTC. Translated, it gives CASSPNSEEQFF.

This clone showed up just once. The V and J genes are TRBV6-5 and TRBJ1-2; unclear D gene. CDR3 length: 13 amino acids. Deletions cut 5 bases from V and 1 base from J, with 8 bases between. The germline V gene has CDR1 MNHEY and CDR2 SVGAGI. The CDR3 protein is CASSLVNNYGYTF. The CDR3 region has the DNA TGTGCCAGCAGTCTAGTTAATAACTATGGCTACACCTTC.

The chain combines TRBV9 with TRBJ2-1; D gene unclear. Germline V gene data show CDR1 as SGDLS and CDR2 as YYNGEE. V gave up 0 bases and J gave up 6 bases, with 13 bases separating them. The CDR3 has 15 amino acids. In nucleotides, the CDR3 is TGTGCCAGCAGCGTAGCCGTCGGAGCTATCAATGAGCAGTTCTTC. Its protein product is CASSVAVGAINEQFF. The whole variable domain, remainder taken from reference TRBV9 and TRBJ2-1, is DSGVTQTPKHLITATGQRVTLRCSPRSGDLSVYWYQQSLDQGLQFLIQYYNGEERAKGNILERFSAQQFPDLHSELNLSSLELGDSALYFCASSVAVGAINEQFFGPGTRLTVL.

This chain links TRBV9 with TRBJ1-2; TRBD1 agrees at 8 bases. CDR1 and CDR2 (germline): SGDLS, YYNGEE. CDR3 length equals 15 residues. Trimming removed 4 bases from V and 2 bases from J; junction bases left unmatched: 7. The DNA for the CDR3 is TGTGCCAGCAGCCCGATGGACAGGGTAAACTATGGCTACACCTTC. It encodes CASSPMDRVNYGYTF.

About this clone: The same CDR3 also results from other DNA sequences found in this sample. The V gene is TRBV4-3, the J gene TRBJ2-1, with 12 bases matching TRBD1. The CDR3 length is 16 residues. Germline V gene lookup returns CDR1 LGHNA and CDR2 YSLEER. Unmatched junction bases numbered 7, after V lost 3 bases and J lost 7 bases. The chain's CDR3 is CASSHGTGGGRNEQFF. CDR3 nucleotides: TGCGCCAGCAGCCACGGGACAGGGGGCGGACGGAATGAGCAGTTCTTC.

This sequence joins TRBV28 and TRBJ1-2, with TRBD1 as a possible D gene (6 bases). Trimming stripped 4 bases from V and 5 bases from J, with 14 bases between. There are 14 residues in the CDR3. Germline CDR1 is MDHEN and CDR2 is SYDVKM. The CDR3 loop reads CASSWQGPGYGYTF. CDR3 nucleotides: TGTGCCAGCAGTTGGCAGGGGCCAGGGTATGGCTACACCTTC.

V and J are TRBV4-3 and TRBJ2-3, with 8 bases identical to TRBD2. Trimming removed 5 bases from V and 5 bases from J; junction bases left unmatched: 9. CDR3 length: 15 residues. CDR1 and CDR2 from the germline V gene are LGHNA and YSLEER. The CDR3 reads CASSSAGRGGDTQYF. Here the CDR3 DNA reads TGCGCCAGCAGCTCCGCAGGCCGGGGGGGAGATACGCAGTATTTT.

This clone turned up a few times. The chain joins TRBV4-2 to TRBJ1-4, with D tentatively TRBD1 (6 bases). The germline V gene has CDR1 LGHNA and CDR2 YNFKEQ. The CDR3 runs 16 residues. V gave up 0 bases and J gave up 8 bases, with 16 bases separating them. The CDR3 DNA is TGTGCCAGCAGCCAAGATAGGTGGGACAATCGAGAAAAACTGTTTTTT. This sequence encodes CASSQDRWDNREKLFF.

The chain carries TRBV28 and TRBJ1-5, with TRBD1 identical over 7 bases. The V gene's germline CDR1 is MDHEN and CDR2 SYDVKM. V was clipped by 4 bases and J by 4 bases; unmatched bases: 4. The CDR3 extends over 14 amino acids. In nucleotides, the CDR3 is TGTGCCAGCAGTTGGCCAGGGGGAAATCAGCCCCAGCATTTT. This translates into CASSWPGGNQPQHF.

This clone was picked up a small number of times. Other DNA sequences in the sample encode the same CDR3. The chain joins TRBV7-3 to TRBJ2-7, with D tentatively TRBD1 (6 bases). This CDR3 comprises 13 residues. The V gene's germline CDR1 is SGHTA and CDR2 FQGTGA. Trimming left V 3 bases short and J 3 bases short, with 9 bases between. CDR3 protein: CASSFTRGYEQYF. DNA of the CDR3: TGTGCCAGCAGCTTCACCAGGGGCTACGAGCAGTACTTC.